Listed here are 14 T cell receptor beta chains from one sample, sequenced in a study of shared clonotypes between healthy human individuals. The table came from immunoSEQ multiplex PCR; TCRdb's copy has only in-frame clones and leaves some out. The repertoire holds 980,000 or so clones, with about three quarters as singletons. Sequencing was performed on memory CD4+ T cells sorted from blood. Subset noted: CD45RA-negative fraction. Source of these receptors: a man aged 18 to 30 in good health.

The chain combines TRBV5-1 with TRBJ2-3, with TRBD2 matching over 11 bases. V trimming: 4 bases; J trimming: 6 bases; junction bases outside the gene matches: 10. The CDR3 is 16 amino acids. Germline V lookup: CDR1 SGHRS, CDR2 YFSETQ. The DNA of the CDR3 is TGCGCCAGCAGCCCCCTAGCGGGAGGAAATTTCGATACGCAGTATTTT. This gives the protein CASSPLAGGNFDTQYF.

The rearrangement uses TRBV18 and TRBJ2-1, with 8 nucleotides matching TRBD2. The length of the CDR3 is 15 residues. Germline CDR1 and CDR2: KGHSH and LQKENI. The trim removed 3 bases at V and 9 bases at J, leaving 10 bases unmatched. The CDR3 reads CASSPGLAQWGEQFF. The CDR3 region has the DNA TGTGCCAGCTCACCCGGACTAGCCCAGTGGGGTGAGCAGTTCTTC.

The CDR3 reads CASSEETGARGTQYF. CDR3 nucleotides: TGTGCCAGCAGTGAGGAGACAGGGGCCAGGGGTACGCAGTATTTT. The rearrangement links TRBV25-1 to TRBJ2-3; 8 bases line up with TRBD1. Trimming cost V 3 bases and J 8 bases; bases outside gene matches: 10. In germline, CDR1 is MGHDK, CDR2 SYGVNS. The CDR3 sequence is 15 residues long.

This clone was counted only a few times. J is TRBJ2-7 and V is TRBV7-2, with TRBD1 matching 11 bases. This CDR3 has 15 amino acids. Unmatched junction bases numbered 5, after V lost 4 bases and J lost 3 bases. CDR1 and CDR2 from the germline V gene are SGHTA and FQGNSA. CDR3 in amino acids: CASSSDRGLIYEQYF. In nucleotides, the CDR3 is TGTGCCAGCAGCTCGGACAGGGGGCTTATCTACGAGCAGTACTTC.

J is TRBJ2-5 and V is TRBV27, with D uncertain. The germline V and J ends were trimmed by 5 bases and 3 bases, with 10 bases remaining between them. This CDR3 spans 13 amino acids. Germline loops: CDR1 MNHEY, CDR2 SMNVEV (reference sequence). As DNA, the CDR3 is TGTGCCAGCAGTCGCTCTATGAAAGAGACCCAGTACTTC. Amino acid sequence: CASSRSMKETQYF.

This clone was seen more than once but under ten times. The V call is TRBV7-9, the J call TRBJ1-2; 7 nucleotides match TRBD1. The CDR3 length is 16 residues. J was trimmed by 1 base and V by 5 bases; bases with no gene match: 10. Per the germline V gene, CDR1 is SEHNR and CDR2 is FQNEAQ (reference sequence). This chain's CDR3 is CASSHTTGTVNYGYTF. The CDR3 coding sequence is TGTGCCAGCAGCCACACGACCGGGACAGTTAACTATGGCTACACCTTC.

The chain has TRBV5-1 and TRBJ2-3; the D gene is possibly TRBD1 (5 bases). The V end lost 3 bases, the J end lost 5 bases, and 10 bases lay between the germline ends. The CDR3 has 13 residues. CDR1 SGHRS and CDR2 YFSETQ come from the germline V gene. The CDR3 is CASSWTPKDTQYF. CDR3 bases: TGCGCCAGCAGCTGGACACCCAAAGATACGCAGTATTTT.

CDR3 residues: CASSLEPGANTEAFF. CDR3 bases: TGCGCCAGCAGCTTGGAGCCGGGGGCGAACACTGAAGCTTTCTTT. J is TRBJ1-1 and V is TRBV5-1; a possible D gene is TRBD1 (6 bases). Germline-derived CDR1 and CDR2 are SGHRS and YFSETQ. CDR3 length: 15 residues. V lost 0 bases and J lost 1, with 10 bases in between.

In its sample, this clone was seen a few times. This CDR3 is also generated by other DNA sequences in the sample. V gene TRBV30 combines with J gene TRBJ1-5; D unresolved. Deletions cut 0 bases from V and 0 bases from J, with 6 bases between. CDR3 size: 14 residues. The germline gives CDR1 GTSNPN, CDR2 SVGIG (reference sequence). The CDR3 DNA is TGTGCCTGGAGTGTAAGTGTTAGCAATCAGCCCCAGCATTTT. Translating it yields CAWSVSVSNQPQHF. Full variable domain (missing parts from reference TRBV30 and TRBJ1-5): SQTIHQWPATLVQPVGSPLSLECTVEGTSNPNLYWYRQAAGRGLQLLFYSVGIGQISSEVPQNLSASRPQDRQFILSSKKLLLSDSGFYLCAWSVSVSNQPQHFGDGTRLSIL.

This chain links TRBV19 with TRBJ2-7; TRBD2 agrees at 8 bases. The CDR3 totals 13 residues. J was trimmed by 3 bases and V by 3 bases; bases with no gene match: 1. Germline values: CDR1 LNHDA, CDR2 SQIVND (reference sequence). CDR3 sequence: CASSISGIYEQYF. CDR3 in DNA: TGTGCCAGTAGTATTAGCGGGATCTACGAGCAGTACTTC.

The gene calls are TRBV5-1 and TRBJ2-1; tentatively, D is TRBD2 (5 bases). Trimming took 0 bases from V and 5 from J, leaving 9 bases between them. The CDR3 totals 14 residues. The germline gives CDR1 SGHRS, CDR2 YFSETQ. The chain's CDR3 is CASSLGPGDNEQFF. CDR3 bases: TGCGCCAGCAGCTTGGGCCCCGGGGACAATGAGCAGTTCTTC.

This clone was counted ten times or more. The gene calls are TRBV20-1 and TRBJ1-4; perhaps TRBD1 as D (5 bases). CDR1 is DFQATT, CDR2 SNEGSKA, per germline (reference sequence). This CDR3 spans 11 amino acids. V was trimmed by 4 bases and J by 8 bases, leaving 8 bases between them. The CDR3 reads CSAIQAEKLFF. DNA of the CDR3: TGCAGTGCTATACAGGCCGAAAAACTGTTTTTT.

This chain links TRBV5-1 with TRBJ2-6; D remains ambiguous. CDR1 and CDR2 (germline): SGHRS, YFSETQ. Between the trimmed V and J ends, which lost 0 bases and 4 bases, there was a span of 8 bases. The CDR3 sequence is 15 residues long. The CDR3 region is CASSLVSVGANVLTF. The CDR3 DNA reads as TGCGCCAGCAGCTTGGTCTCCGTCGGGGCCAACGTCCTGACTTTC.

J is TRBJ1-1 and V is TRBV18; D not certain. With 4 bases removed from V and 4 bases from J, the gap between germline ends came to 19 bases. This CDR3 is built from 16 residues. The germline V gene has CDR1 KGHSH and CDR2 LQKENI. CDR3 nucleotides: TGTGCCAGCTCACTAATTCGTCCAGTTCGCGGCACTGAAGCTTTCTTT. Translated, it gives CASSLIRPVRGTEAFF.